Below are 29 T cell receptor beta chains sequenced from a single sample in a study of cytotoxic CD8 clonotypes in ibrutinib-treated CLL. Sequencing used immunoSEQ multiplex PCR; TCRdb keeps in-frame clones, though not all of them. The sample lists about 330,000 clones; roughly two thirds were seen once. The specimen was PBMCs, collected after 36 months of ibrutinib treatment. These receptors were collected from a human donor with chronic lymphocytic leukemia.

The rearrangement links TRBV11-1 to TRBJ2-1, with 8 nucleotides matching TRBD2. V gave up 5 bases and J gave up 6 bases; unmatched junction bases: 9. Per the germline V gene, CDR1 is SGHAT and CDR2 is FQDESV (reference sequence). The CDR3 extends over 15 amino acids. In DNA form, the CDR3 reads TGTGCCAGCAGCCAGACGGGGGGGGCTAGCAATGAGCAGTTCTTC. It is translated as CASSQTGGASNEQFF. Using reference TRBV11-1 and TRBJ2-1 for the parts outside the CDR3, the full variable domain is EAEVAQSPRYKITEKSQAVAFWCDPISGHATLYWYRQILGQGPELLVQFQDESVVDDSQLPKDRFSAERLKGVDSTLKIQPAELGDSAMYLCASSQTGGASNEQFFGPGTRLTVL.

V and J are TRBV2 and TRBJ2-7, with a possible D match to TRBD1 (5 bases). In germline, CDR1 is SNHLY, CDR2 FYNNEI. The CDR3 loop spans 13 amino acids. V gave up 2 bases and J gave up 2 bases, with 7 bases separating them. Here the CDR3 DNA reads TGTGCCAGCAGTGAACCAGGGACCTACGAGCAGTACTTC. Translation gives CASSEPGTYEQYF.

The CDR3 is CASSLGGQGRAEAFF. The CDR3 DNA reads as TGTGCCAGCAGCTTAGGGGGACAGGGTAGGGCTGAAGCTTTCTTT. This chain connects TRBV7-8 to TRBJ1-1, with TRBD1 identical over 9 bases. The V gene end was trimmed by 1 base and the J gene end by 6 bases; junction bases not matched to a gene: 6. Germline-derived CDR1 and CDR2 are SGHVS and FQNEAQ. The CDR3 runs 15 residues. The variable domain in full, with the rest retrieved from reference TRBV7-8 and TRBJ1-1, is GAGVSQSPRYKVAKRGQDVALRCDPISGHVSLFWYQQALGQGPEFLTYFQNEAQLDKSGLPSDRFFAERPEGSVSTLKIQRTQQEDSAVYLCASSLGGQGRAEAFFGQGTRLTVV.

This clone was seen only once. The chain uses TRBV25-1 and TRBJ2-1; no clear D. The CDR3 covers 15 residues. Germline V gives CDR1 MGHDK, CDR2 SYGVNS. The V end was cut by 8 bases, the J end by 9 bases, with 23 bases between. The CDR3 region is CASAGWASAVGEQFF. DNA of the CDR3: TGTGCCAGCGCTGGATGGGCTAGTGCGGTCGGTGAGCAGTTCTTC.

The chain links TRBV5-5 to TRBJ1-5, with D possibly matching TRBD1 (5 bases). V was clipped by 4 bases and J by 7 bases, with 15 bases between them. This CDR3 region has 14 residues. CDR1 and CDR2 from the germline V gene are SGHKS and YYEKEE (reference sequence). CDR3 in DNA: TGTGCCAGCAGCCTGGACATCAGGGCACAGCCCCAGCATTTT. Encoded protein: CASSLDIRAQPQHF.

This chain joins TRBV5-6 and TRBJ1-2; 10 bases align to TRBD1. Germline trimming cut 4 bases from V and 2 bases from J; bases unmatched to any gene: 8. From germline, CDR1 is SGHDT and CDR2 YYEEEE. The CDR3 totals 16 residues. The CDR3 here is CASSVVPGQGNYGYTF. In DNA, the CDR3 is TGTGCCAGCAGCGTCGTCCCGGGACAGGGGAACTATGGCTACACCTTC.

The table lists this clone with a few counts. The chain is built from TRBV11-2 and TRBJ2-7, with unresolved D. Trimming shortened V by 2 bases and J by 1 base, and 3 bases separated the two germline ends. Germline loops: CDR1 SGHAT, CDR2 FQNNGV. This CDR3 spans 12 amino acids. CDR3 sequence reads: CASSLNSYEQYF. CDR3 in DNA: TGTGCCAGCAGCTTAAATTCCTACGAGCAGTACTTC.

Here the CDR3 reads CASSKGGSGAFF. Here the CDR3 DNA reads TGTGCCAGCAGTAAAGGGGGAAGCGGGGCTTTCTTT. The chain carries TRBV6-1 and TRBJ1-1, with a tentative D call TRBD1 (6 bases). The germline V gene has CDR1 MNHNS and CDR2 SASEGT. V shed 5 bases and J shed 11 bases, with 15 bases lying between them. The length of the CDR3 is 12 residues.

V gene TRBV10-1 combines with J gene TRBJ2-3, with unresolved D. Trimming removed 3 bases at V and 3 bases at J, with 4 bases between. This CDR3 comprises 12 residues. CDR1 is WNHNN, CDR2 SYGVQD, per germline (reference sequence). The CDR3 bases are TGCGCCAGCAGTGATCGTACAGATACGCAGTATTTT. The encoded protein is CASSDRTDTQYF.

The CDR3 nucleotides read TGTGCCAGTGAGCGGGAGGGCCTTGGCGGGGAGCTGTTTTTT. Protein product: CASEREGLGGELFF. The V call is TRBV9, the J call TRBJ2-2; 10 bases are shared with TRBD2. The V gene end was trimmed by 8 bases and the J gene end by 7 bases; junction bases not matched to a gene: 8. From germline, CDR1 is SGDLS and CDR2 YYNGEE. The CDR3 spans 14 residues.

The chain combines TRBV29-1 with TRBJ1-3, with a weak D call TRBD1 (6 bases). V was cut by 5 bases and J by 4 bases, with 9 bases left in between. This CDR3 is 12 amino acids long. The V gene's germline CDR1 is SQVTM and CDR2 ANQGSEA. The CDR3 coding sequence is TGCAGCGTTTGGGGGGCCGGAAACACCATATATTTT. Its translation: CSVWGAGNTIYF.

This sequence joins TRBV7-6 and TRBJ1-2; D is possibly TRBD1 (6 bases). V was pared by 5 bases and J by 4 bases, with 14 bases between. CDR1 and CDR2 from the germline V gene are SGHVS and FNYEAQ. The CDR3 has 14 residues. Written as DNA, the CDR3 is TGTGCCAGCAGCCCCCAAGGGGGGGGCTATGGCTACACCTTC. Translated, it gives CASSPQGGGYGYTF.

The genes are TRBV28 and TRBJ2-7; D remains ambiguous. From germline, CDR1 is MDHEN and CDR2 SYDVKM. The CDR3 loop spans 13 amino acids. Trimming took off 5 bases at V and 2 bases at J, with 10 bases between the two ends. CDR3 nucleotides: TGTGCCAGCAGTCAAATCGTTGCCTACGAGCAGTACTTC. Translated: CASSQIVAYEQYF.

This clone was detected a few times. The gene calls are TRBV6-5 and TRBJ1-2; no clear D. V lost 0 bases, J lost 5 bases, and 7 bases lay in between. CDR3 length: 13 amino acids. CDR1 and CDR2 (germline): MNHEY, SVGAGI. The DNA for the CDR3 is TGTGCCAGCAGTTACTCGGAACGATATGGCTACACCTTC. This sequence encodes CASSYSERYGYTF.

The chain uses TRBV11-2 and TRBJ1-1; 7 positions match TRBD1. Germline V lookup: CDR1 SGHAT, CDR2 FQNNGV. V lost 3 bases and J lost 6; bases outside the gene matches: 10. The CDR3 covers 15 residues. The DNA for the CDR3 is TGTGCCAGCAGCTTCTTACAGGGGCTTCAAGCTGAAGCTTTCTTT. Protein sequence: CASSFLQGLQAEAFF.

The V call is TRBV5-6, the J call TRBJ2-1, with D perhaps matching TRBD2 (5 bases). The CDR3 sequence is 13 residues long. Germline-derived CDR1 and CDR2 are SGHDT and YYEEEE. The ends were cut back, 2 bases at V and 6 bases at J, with 9 bases in the middle. As DNA, the CDR3 is TGTGCCAGCAGCTTACCTAGCACCAATGAGCAGTTCTTC. It translates to CASSLPSTNEQFF.

The rearrangement uses TRBV9 and TRBJ2-7; D is perhaps TRBD2 (5 bases). The germline gives CDR1 SGDLS, CDR2 YYNGEE. This CDR3 spans 15 amino acids. V dropped 0 bases and J dropped 3 bases, with 13 bases sitting between them. CDR3 coding DNA: TGTGCCAGCAGCGTAGTTGTGGAGGCCCTCTACGAGCAGTACTTC. It yields the protein CASSVVVEALYEQYF. The whole variable domain, remainder taken from reference TRBV9 and TRBJ2-7, is DSGVTQTPKHLITATGQRVTLRCSPRSGDLSVYWYQQSLDQGLQFLIQYYNGEERAKGNILERFSAQQFPDLHSELNLSSLELGDSALYFCASSVVVEALYEQYFGPGTRLTVT.

The chain joins TRBV7-8 to TRBJ2-7; 7 bases match TRBD1. This CDR3 has 14 amino acids. Looked up from germline, CDR1 is SGHVS and CDR2 is FQNEAQ. V was pared by 4 bases and J by 7 bases, with 10 bases of the junction left unmatched. The CDR3, as DNA: TGTGCCAGCAGCTCCGACAGGGTCCCGGGGGAGCAGTACTTC. It encodes CASSSDRVPGEQYF.

The chain employs TRBV28 and TRBJ1-5; D is unresolved. Looked up from germline, CDR1 is MDHEN and CDR2 is SYDVKM. V shed 10 bases and J shed 0 bases, with 13 bases lying between them. The CDR3 spans 14 residues. The CDR3 is CATLVHLSNQPQHF. The CDR3 coding sequence is TGTGCCACCCTGGTGCACCTTAGCAATCAGCCCCAGCATTTT.

DNA for the CDR3: TGTGCCAGCAGCTCCCCAGGGGCCCACAGTGAGCAGTTCTTC. Its translation: CASSSPGAHSEQFF. V gene TRBV7-9 combines with J gene TRBJ2-1; perhaps TRBD1 as D (6 bases). The V gene's germline CDR1 is SEHNR and CDR2 FQNEAQ (reference sequence). CDR3 length: 14 residues. V was cut by 4 bases and J by 9 bases, with 16 bases left in between.

The chain joins TRBV9 to TRBJ2-3, with no clear D. With 0 bases removed from V and 1 base from J, the gap between germline ends came to 9 bases. The CDR3 runs to 15 residues. Germline V CDR1 and CDR2: SGDLS, YYNGEE. The DNA of the CDR3 is TGTGCCAGCAGCGTAGAAGGCGGCCGCACAGATACGCAGTATTTT. Its translation is CASSVEGGRTDTQYF.

The V and J genes are TRBV4-3 and TRBJ2-5, with 8 bases that match TRBD1. V shed 1 base, J shed 5 bases, and the junction held 6 bases outside the gene matches. This CDR3 is 15 amino acids long. Looked up from germline, CDR1 is LGHNA and CDR2 is YSLEER. The CDR3 DNA reads TGCGCCAGCAGCCAAGGGACAGGGACGGGGGAGACCCAGTACTTC. Protein: CASSQGTGTGETQYF.

The chain carries TRBV18 and TRBJ2-6; 8 nucleotides align to TRBD1. Germline lookup yields CDR1 KGHSH and CDR2 LQKENI. The CDR3 totals 18 residues. Losses at the gene ends were 4 bases for V and 0 bases for J; bases not matched to a gene: 8. CDR3 protein: CASSRATGEASGANVLTF. The CDR3 coding sequence is TGTGCCAGCTCACGGGCGACAGGGGAAGCCTCTGGGGCCAACGTCCTGACTTTC.

The V and J genes are TRBV19 and TRBJ1-1; TRBD1 aligns across 7 bases. Germline trimming cut 3 bases from V and 1 base from J; bases unmatched to any gene: 5. In germline, CDR1 is LNHDA, CDR2 SQIVND (reference sequence). This CDR3 contains 15 residues. The CDR3 sequence is CASSISGTANTEAFF. The CDR3 DNA reads as TGTGCCAGTAGTATCTCCGGGACAGCGAACACTGAAGCTTTCTTT.

The V call is TRBV7-6, the J call TRBJ2-1; D is unresolved. Between the trimmed V and J ends, which lost 5 bases and 4 bases, there was a span of 12 bases. Germline values: CDR1 SGHVS, CDR2 FNYEAQ. The CDR3 is made up of 14 amino acids. The CDR3 region has the DNA TGTGCCAGCAGCGACGGAGACGGGTACAATGAGCAGTTCTTC. This gives the protein CASSDGDGYNEQFF.

V usage is TRBV11-2 and J usage is TRBJ2-5, with D hard to call. The CDR3 is 11 amino acids. Per germline, CDR1 SGHAT and CDR2 FQNNGV. CDR3 residues: CACGRGETQYF. In DNA form, the CDR3 reads TGTGCTTGTGGCCGAGGAGAGACCCAGTACTTC. Full variable domain (outside the CDR3, taken from reference TRBV11-2 and TRBJ2-5): EAGVAQSPRYKIIEKRQSVAFWCNPISGHATLYWYQQILGQGPKLLIQFQNNGVVDDSQLPKDRFSAERLKGVDSTLKIQPAKLEDSAVYLCACGRGETQYFGPGTRLLVL.

The V and J genes are TRBV15 and TRBJ2-7; no reliable D call. This CDR3 spans 14 amino acids. Trimming took 0 bases from V and 2 from J, leaving 8 bases between them. Germline V gives CDR1 LNHNV, CDR2 YYDKDF (reference sequence). As DNA, the CDR3 is TGTGCCACCAGCAGAGATAGGCTGACCTACGAGCAGTACTTC. Its translation: CATSRDRLTYEQYF.

The rearrangement links TRBV14 to TRBJ1-1; no firm D call. The CDR3 has 14 residues. The germline gives CDR1 SGHDN, CDR2 FVKESK. Trimming left V 1 base short and J 5 bases short, with 11 bases between. In nucleotides, the CDR3 is TGTGCCAGCAGCCAAGTAGTGGGGAGGACTGAAGCTTTCTTT. It yields the protein CASSQVVGRTEAFF.

The rearrangement joins TRBV11-2 to TRBJ2-7; 8 bases are shared with TRBD2. V lost 6 bases and J lost 3; bases outside the gene matches: 7. The CDR3 runs to 14 residues. In germline, CDR1 is SGHAT, CDR2 FQNNGV. The CDR3 loop is CASSPGTRDYEQYF. CDR3 nucleotide sequence: TGTGCCAGCAGTCCCGGGACTAGGGACTACGAGCAGTACTTC.